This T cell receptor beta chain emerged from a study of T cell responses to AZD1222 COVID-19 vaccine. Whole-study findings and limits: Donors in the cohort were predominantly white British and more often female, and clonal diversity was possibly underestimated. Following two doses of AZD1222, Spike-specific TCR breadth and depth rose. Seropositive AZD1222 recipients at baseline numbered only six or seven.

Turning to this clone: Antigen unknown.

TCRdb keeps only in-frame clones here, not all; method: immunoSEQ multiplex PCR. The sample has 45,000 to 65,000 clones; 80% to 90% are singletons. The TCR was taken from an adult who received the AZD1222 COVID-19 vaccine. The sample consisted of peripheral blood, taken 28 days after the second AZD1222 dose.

CDR3 sequence reads: CASGWGTGASNEQFF. The CDR3 DNA reads as TGTGCTAGTGGTTGGGGGACAGGGGCGTCCAATGAGCAGTTCTTC. This rearrangement joins TRBV12-5 to TRBJ2-1, with TRBD1 matching 10 bases. The CDR3 covers 15 residues. In germline, CDR1 is LGHNT, CDR2 FRNRAP. V gave up 4 bases and J gave up 6 bases; unmatched junction bases: 6. Looking up the rest from reference TRBV12-5 and TRBJ2-1 gives the full variable domain: DARVTQTPRHKVTEMGQEVTMRCQPILGHNTVFWYRQTMMQGLELLAYFRNRAPLDDSGMPKDRFSAEMPDATLATLKIQPSEPRDSAVYFCASGWGTGASNEQFFGPGTRLTVL.